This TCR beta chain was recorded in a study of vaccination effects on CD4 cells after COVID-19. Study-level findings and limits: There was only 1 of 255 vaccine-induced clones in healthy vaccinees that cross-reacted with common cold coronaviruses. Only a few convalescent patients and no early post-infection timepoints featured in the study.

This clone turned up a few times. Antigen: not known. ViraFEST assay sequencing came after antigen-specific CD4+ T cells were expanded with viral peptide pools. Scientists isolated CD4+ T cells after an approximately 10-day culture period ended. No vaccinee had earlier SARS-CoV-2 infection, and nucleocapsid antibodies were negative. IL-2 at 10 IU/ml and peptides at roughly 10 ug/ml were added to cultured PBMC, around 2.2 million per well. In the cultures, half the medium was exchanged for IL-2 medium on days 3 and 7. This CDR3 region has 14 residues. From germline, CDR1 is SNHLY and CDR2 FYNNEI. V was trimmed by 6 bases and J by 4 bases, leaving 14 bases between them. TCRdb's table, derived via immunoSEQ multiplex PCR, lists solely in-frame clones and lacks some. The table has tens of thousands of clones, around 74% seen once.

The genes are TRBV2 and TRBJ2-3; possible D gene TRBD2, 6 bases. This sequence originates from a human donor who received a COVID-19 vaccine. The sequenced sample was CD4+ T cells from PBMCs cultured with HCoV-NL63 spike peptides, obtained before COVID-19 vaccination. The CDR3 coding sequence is TGTGCCAGCAGGGCGACCGGGGGAGCAGATACGCAGTATTTT. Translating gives CASRATGGADTQYF. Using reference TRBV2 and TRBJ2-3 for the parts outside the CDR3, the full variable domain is EPEVTQTPSHQVTQMGQEVILRCVPISNHLYFYWYRQILGQKVEFLVSFYNNEISEKSEIFDDQFSVERPDGSNFTLKIRSTKLEDSAMYFCASRATGGADTQYFGPGTRLTVL.